The 12 T cell receptor beta chains below come from one sample, sequenced in a study of regulatory T cells in long-lasting Graves disease. According to the study, TCR beta libraries were built with iRepertoire HTBI primers and CDR3-region Arm-PCR. Each CDR3 protein is one row after TCRdb ran MiXCR on the multiplex PCR reads. Of about 470,000 distinct CDR3 sequences in the sample, under 25% were seen once. Time point in this sample: persistent/refractory GD, antithyroid drugs over 5 years with positive TRAb. After RNA was extracted from PBMCs, the TCR library was made from it. This specimen was peripheral blood mononuclear cells (PBMCs), taken when the disease was refractory, from a patient treated with antithyroid drugs. Source of these receptors: a female donor with Graves disease.

This sequence joins TRBV6-1 and TRBJ2-7, with 7 bases matching TRBD1. After removal of 1 base from V and 4 bases from J, the junction contained 7 bases not matched to a gene. Germline V gives CDR1 MNHNS, CDR2 SASEGT. This CDR3 region has 15 residues. CDR3 residues: CASSEERGGWYEQYF. CDR3 DNA: TGTGCCAGCAGTGAAGAGAGAGGGGGCTGGTACGAGCAGTACTTC.

V and J are TRBV3-1 and TRBJ2-5; 9 bases map to TRBD1. Trimming cost V 4 bases and J 1 base; bases outside gene matches: 10. The CDR3 contains 17 residues. Germline CDR1 reads LGHDT; CDR2 reads YNNKEL (reference sequence). The CDR3 here is CASSPIRDRVGQETQYF. DNA of the CDR3: TGTGCCAGCAGCCCAATACGGGACAGGGTTGGCCAAGAGACCCAGTACTTC.

A note on this clonotype: This may be a read error: a much more frequent sequence differs by one nucleotide. The rearrangement joins TRBV20-1 to TRBJ1-5; D is undetermined. The CDR3 loop spans 13 amino acids. Per the germline V gene, CDR1 is DFQATT and CDR2 is SNEGSKA (reference sequence). The chain's CDR3 is CSARDMENQPQQF. The CDR3 DNA sequence: TGCAGTGCTAGAGATATGGAGAATCAGCCCCAGCAATTT.

V is TRBV10-3 and J is TRBJ2-2; D is uncertain. This CDR3 is 13 amino acids long. Trimming took 7 bases from V and 1 from J, leaving 7 bases between them. CDR1 is ENHRY, CDR2 SYGVKD, per germline. CDR3 in DNA: TGTGCCATCAAAGAGGAGAACACCGGGGAGCTGTTTTTT. Protein product: CAIKEENTGELFF.

V gene TRBV5-5 combines with J gene TRBJ1-6; D is uncertain. The CDR3 runs 16 residues. V was shortened by 2 bases and J by 6 bases, with 15 bases between the two germline ends. Germline CDR1 reads SGHKS; CDR2 reads YYEKEE (reference sequence). Here the CDR3 reads CASSFEKGLANSPLHF. Here the CDR3 DNA reads TGTGCCAGCAGCTTTGAGAAAGGGCTTGCTAATTCACCCCTCCACTTT.

This chain uses TRBV7-7 with TRBJ2-2; 7 nucleotides line up with TRBD2. In germline, CDR1 is SSHAT, CDR2 FNYEAQ (reference sequence). This CDR3 is built from 14 residues. In DNA, the CDR3 is TGTGCTAACAGCCGAGCGGGACACACCGGGGAGCTGTTTTTT. The encoded protein is CANSRAGHTGELFF. Full variable domain (remainder filled in from reference TRBV7-7 and TRBJ2-2): GAGVSQSPRYKVTKRGQDVTLRCDPISSHATLYWYQQALGQGPEFLTYFNYEAQPDKSGLPSDRFSAERPEGSISTLTIQRTEQRDSAMYRCANSRAGHTGELFFGEGSRLTVL.

There are a few counts of this clonotype. The CDR3 here is CASSYSSGGANVLTF. CDR3 sequence (DNA): TGTGCCAGCAGTTACTCGAGCGGTGGGGCCAACGTCCTGACTTTC. The chain employs TRBV6-5 and TRBJ2-6, with D possibly matching TRBD2 (5 bases). The CDR3 loop spans 15 amino acids. The V and J ends lost 0 bases and 3 bases respectively, with 6 bases between them. From germline, CDR1 is MNHEY and CDR2 SVGAGI.

This chain links TRBV6-2 or TRBV6-3 with TRBJ2-4; D might be TRBD1 (5 bases). Germline loops: CDR1 MNHEY, CDR2 SVGEGT. V dropped 5 bases and J dropped 1 base, with 15 bases sitting between them. The CDR3 covers 16 residues. CDR3 in DNA: TGTGCCAGCAGTGATTCGACAGATATGGCCAAAAACATTCAGTACTTC. Protein sequence: CASSDSTDMAKNIQYF.

The chain employs TRBV12-3 or TRBV12-4 and TRBJ2-7, with D possibly TRBD1 on 7 matching bases. V shed 1 base and J shed 7 bases, with 14 bases lying between them. The CDR3 extends over 14 amino acids. The CDR3 here is CASSLGQGGWEQYF. CDR3 coding DNA: TGTGCCAGCAGTTTAGGGCAGGGGGGATGGGAGCAGTACTTC.

The chain combines TRBV6-1 with TRBJ2-7, with 8 bases fitting TRBD2. After removal of 6 bases from V and 6 bases from J, the junction contained 7 bases not matched to a gene. This CDR3 region has 13 residues. The germline V gene encodes CDR1 MNHNS and CDR2 SASEGT. The CDR3 loop reads CASSRPGGAEQYF. CDR3 nucleotide sequence: TGTGCCAGCAGCAGGCCGGGGGGGGCCGAGCAGTACTTC.

This clonotype turned up a few times. V and J are TRBV4-1 and TRBJ2-7, with 9 bases that match TRBD2. V trimming: 4 bases; J trimming: 2 bases; junction bases outside the gene matches: 9. The CDR3 has 16 amino acids. Germline V CDR1 and CDR2: MGHRA, YSYEKL. Here the CDR3 DNA reads TGCGCCAGCAGCCCTACCAGGCTAGCGGGGACCTACGAGCAGTACTTC. Protein: CASSPTRLAGTYEQYF.

J is TRBJ2-5 and V is TRBV10-3; no clear D. The CDR3 sequence is 15 residues long. CDR1 ENHRY and CDR2 SYGVKD come from the germline V gene. Trimming took off 5 bases at V and 1 base at J, with 14 bases between the two ends. CDR3 DNA: TGTGCCATCAGTCACCCCCGGCAGCCCCAAGAGACCCAGTACTTC. This translates into CAISHPRQPQETQYF.